Following are 7 T cell receptor beta chains from one sample sequenced in a study of blood T cell repertoires in COVID-19. This table comes from immunoSEQ multiplex PCR, and its TCRdb copy is limited to in-frame clones, with some not included. This repertoire shows a few hundred thousand clones, less than 90% found once; its top ten account for under 5.5%. Sequences were obtained from peripheral blood. Receptors originate from a man aged 55 to 70 with acute or convalescent COVID-19.

This chain joins TRBV19 and TRBJ2-5, with 9 bases fitting TRBD1. There are 15 residues in the CDR3. Losses at the gene ends were 5 bases for V and 2 bases for J; bases not matched to a gene: 6. Looked up from germline, CDR1 is LNHDA and CDR2 is SQIVND (reference sequence). CDR3 bases: TGTGCCAGTAGTCTAAAGGACAGGGGTCAAGAGACCCAGTACTTC. It translates to CASSLKDRGQETQYF.

This clone was seen only once. The V call is TRBV28, the J call TRBJ1-4; D gene uncertain. The CDR3 runs 16 residues. V lost 5 bases, J lost 6 bases, and 19 bases lay in between. The germline V gene encodes CDR1 MDHEN and CDR2 SYDVKM. CDR3 protein: CASSPDSPALYEKLFF. In nucleotides, the CDR3 is TGTGCCAGCAGTCCGGACTCCCCCGCCCTATATGAAAAACTGTTTTTT.

The chain recombines TRBV9 with TRBJ2-7; TRBD1 matches at 8 bases. J gave up 0 bases and V 0 bases, and 5 bases lay outside the gene matches. Per the germline V gene, CDR1 is SGDLS and CDR2 is YYNGEE. CDR3 length: 16 residues. The CDR3 sequence: CASSVGRGLVSYEQYF. CDR3 DNA sequence: TGTGCCAGCAGCGTAGGCAGGGGGCTAGTCTCCTACGAGCAGTACTTC. Based on the CDR3 plus reference TRBV9 and TRBJ2-7, the full variable domain is DSGVTQTPKHLITATGQRVTLRCSPRSGDLSVYWYQQSLDQGLQFLIQYYNGEERAKGNILERFSAQQFPDLHSELNLSSLELGDSALYFCASSVGRGLVSYEQYFGPGTRLTVT.

The gene calls are TRBV5-6 and TRBJ2-7; 10 nucleotides line up with TRBD1. CDR1 and CDR2 from the germline V gene are SGHDT and YYEEEE. Unmatched junction bases numbered 4, after V lost 2 bases and J lost 2 bases. CDR3 size: 15 residues. DNA for the CDR3: TGTGCCAGCAGCTTTTTTGGACAGGGGGCCTACGAGCAGTACTTC. This sequence encodes CASSFFGQGAYEQYF. Drawing the rest from reference TRBV5-6 and TRBJ2-7, the complete variable domain is DAGVTQSPTHLIKTRGQQVTLRCSPKSGHDTVSWYQQALGQGPQFIFQYYEEEERQRGNFPDRFSGHQFPNYSSELNVNALLLGDSALYLCASSFFGQGAYEQYFGPGTRLTVT.

With regard to this clone: A read error may account for a junction end that differs from germline. V is TRBV6-1 and J is TRBJ2-1; tentatively, D is TRBD2 (5 bases). CDR1 is MNHNS, CDR2 SASEGT, per germline. The CDR3 covers 15 residues. CDR3 bases: TGTGCCAGCAGAGAAGGGTTCGGGGTAGACAATGAGCAGTTCTTC. It encodes CASREGFGVDNEQFF.

Only one count was recorded for this clone. The rearrangement links TRBV4-1 to TRBJ2-1; 9 bases match TRBD1. Germline V gene sequence: CDR1 MGHRA, CDR2 YSYEKL. Losses at the gene ends were 2 bases for V and 4 bases for J; bases not matched to a gene: 9. The CDR3 totals 17 residues. The CDR3 is CASSQYGTGFRYNEQFF. The CDR3 nucleotides read TGCGCCAGCAGCCAATACGGGACAGGGTTTAGGTACAATGAGCAGTTCTTC.

V usage is TRBV28 and J usage is TRBJ2-7, with D unresolved. From germline, CDR1 is MDHEN and CDR2 SYDVKM. V was pared by 1 base and J by 5 bases, with 6 bases between. The CDR3 runs 12 residues. For the CDR3, the DNA is TGTGCCAGCAGTTTATATAGTGACGAGCAGTACTTC. Protein product: CASSLYSDEQYF.